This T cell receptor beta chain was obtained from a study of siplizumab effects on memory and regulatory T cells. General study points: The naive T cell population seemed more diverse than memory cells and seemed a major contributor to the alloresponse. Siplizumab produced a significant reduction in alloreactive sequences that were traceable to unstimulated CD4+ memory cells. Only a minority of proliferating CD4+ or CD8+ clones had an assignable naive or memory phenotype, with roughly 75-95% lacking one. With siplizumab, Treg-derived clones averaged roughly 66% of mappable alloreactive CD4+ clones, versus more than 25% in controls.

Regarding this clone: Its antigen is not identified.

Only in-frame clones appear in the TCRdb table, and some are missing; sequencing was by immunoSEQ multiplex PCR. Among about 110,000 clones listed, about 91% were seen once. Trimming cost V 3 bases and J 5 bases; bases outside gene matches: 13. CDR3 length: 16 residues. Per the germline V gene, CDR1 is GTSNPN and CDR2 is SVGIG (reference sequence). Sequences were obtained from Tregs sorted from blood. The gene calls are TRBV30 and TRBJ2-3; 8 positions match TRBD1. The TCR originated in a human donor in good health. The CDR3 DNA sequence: TGTGCCTGGAGCGGACAGGGCTCAAGGGTTATAGATACGCAGTATTTT. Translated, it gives CAWSGQGSRVIDTQYF.